This T cell receptor (beta chain) was captured by sequencing in a study of OX40 agonist ivuxolimab in advanced cancers. Study context: Patients were dosed with the agonistic anti-OX40 (CD134) antibody ivuxolimab. Patients enrolled in dose escalation were diagnosed with hepatocellular carcinoma, melanoma, renal cell or head and neck cancer. Whole-study results and caveats: The investigators did not determine what antigen specificity the expanded peripheral T cells had.

This clone was detected once. Antigen: not known. The data were produced by immunoSEQ multiplex PCR, yet TCRdb's version contains in-frame clones alone and is incomplete. The sample holds 150,000 to 180,000 clones, around 94% seen once. Germline V lookup: CDR1 MNHEY, CDR2 SMNVEV (reference sequence). CDR3 length equals 15 residues. Trimming removed 2 bases at V and 1 base at J, with 8 bases between. Sequencing used CD4+ or CD8+ T cells sorted from blood, obtained in a trial of the OX40 agonist ivuxolimab. The chain recombines TRBV27 with TRBJ1-4; no firm D call. The receptor was isolated from an adult with an advanced solid tumor such as melanoma, head and neck, liver or kidney cancer. CDR3 DNA sequence: TGTGCCAGCAGTTTAGTTGGGATAACTAATGAAAAACTGTTTTTT. This codes for CASSLVGITNEKLFF.